This TCR beta chain was recorded in a study of CD8+ T cells in alopecia areata. As the sequencing template, cDNA was produced by extracting RNA and reverse transcribing it. Sequencing used immunoSEQ multiplex PCR; TCRdb keeps in-frame clones, though not all of them. The sample lists some 110,000 clones, 35% to 45% seen once, with over 3% in the top ten. With V trimmed by 6 bases and J by 5 bases, 7 bases remained unmatched. CDR1 and CDR2 (germline): MNHEY, SVGAGI. This CDR3 has 15 residues. This clone was counted a few times. Sequenced material: CD4+ T cells sorted from blood. This receptor was identified in a human donor with alopecia areata. The chain carries TRBV6-5 and TRBJ1-5; 10 bases fit TRBD1. CDR3 region: CASRFTGTGDQPQHF. CDR3 nucleotide sequence: TGTGCCAGCAGATTCACCGGGACAGGGGATCAGCCCCAGCATTTT.